Shown below are 28 T cell receptor beta chains from a single sample sequenced in a study of CD8 T cells in cerebrospinal fluid in Alzheimer's disease. TCRdb re-called the 10x single-cell sequencing reads; one entry per CDR3 protein, DNA not given. This sample's table reports about 1,000 distinct CDR3 sequences. Sequenced material: cerebrospinal fluid. Every receptor here comes from a human donor in good health.

This clonotype registers medium-sized (0.01 to 0.1%) by frequency. The gene calls are TRBV20-1 and TRBJ2-7; TCRdb's assignment of TRBD1 cannot be checked, as there is no DNA. The V gene's germline CDR1 is DFQATT and CDR2 SNEGSKA (reference sequence). The length of the CDR3 is 12 residues. CDR3 in amino acids: CRVGQGAREQYF.

This chain connects TRBV20-1 to TRBJ1-3; lacking DNA, the TRBD1 call made by TCRdb goes unchecked. The CDR3 covers 14 residues. The germline V gene has CDR1 DFQATT and CDR2 SNEGSKA (reference sequence). This CDR3 is CSARGDRVGNTIYF.

By frequency, this clonotype registers large. The chain has TRBV15 and TRBJ2-2. Germline CDR1 and CDR2: LNHNV and YYDKDF (reference sequence). The CDR3 has 14 residues. The CDR3 spells CATSRDVGTGELFF. Full variable domain (rest looked up from reference TRBV15 and TRBJ2-2): DAMVIQNPRYQVTQFGKPVTLSCSQTLNHNVMYWYQQKSSQAPKLLFHYYDKDFNNEADTPDNFQSRRPNTSFCFLDIRSPGLGDTAMYLCATSRDVGTGELFFGEGSRLTVL.

Frequency places this clonotype as medium-sized. The genes are TRBV19 and TRBJ2-3; the D gene TCRdb calls, TRBD2, cannot be checked with no DNA. In germline, CDR1 is LNHDA, CDR2 SQIVND (reference sequence). The CDR3 covers 17 residues. The chain's CDR3 is CASSSKGLPVPTDTQYF.

This clonotype is identified as medium-sized from frequency. The chain recombines TRBV6-2 or TRBV6-3 with TRBJ2-7; TCRdb picks TRBD1, but there is no DNA to check that call. The CDR3 totals 15 residues. Germline CDR1 MNHEY, CDR2 SVGEGT. CDR3 residues: CASRPGAGGPNEQYF.

Frequency places this clonotype as medium-sized. The chain recombines TRBV7-9 with TRBJ2-1; TCRdb picks TRBD1, but there is no DNA to check that call. The V gene's germline CDR1 is SEHNR and CDR2 FQNEAQ (reference sequence). The CDR3 runs 14 residues. CDR3 sequence reads: CASSRDSSYNEQFF. Filled out from reference TRBV7-9 and TRBJ2-1, the complete variable domain reads DTGVSQNPRHKITKRGQNVTFRCDPISEHNRLYWYRQTLGQGPEFLTYFQNEAQLEKSRLLSDRFSAERPKGSFSTLEIQRTEQGDSAMYLCASSRDSSYNEQFFGPGTRLTVL.

This clonotype ranks as medium-sized in terms of frequency. The chain recombines TRBV24-1 with TRBJ1-1; with no DNA, the TCRdb D assignment of TRBD1 cannot be verified. In germline, CDR1 is KGHDR, CDR2 SFDVKD. This CDR3 is 14 amino acids long. CDR3 sequence: CATSHGHLNTEAFF.

The chain has TRBV7-6 and TRBJ2-7; there is no DNA to check the TCRdb D call of TRBD2. This CDR3 comprises 15 residues. Germline V lookup: CDR1 SGHVS, CDR2 FNYEAQ. CDR3 region: CASSSRAGPSYEQYF.

By frequency, this clonotype is medium-sized. The V and J genes are TRBV20-1 and TRBJ1-6; without DNA, the TCRdb call of TRBD1 cannot be checked. Germline assignment: CDR1 DFQATT and CDR2 SNEGSKA (reference sequence). This CDR3 is 15 amino acids long. The CDR3 loop is CSADRGRGYNSPLHF.

This clonotype is deemed medium-sized by its frequency. This chain connects TRBV6-6 to TRBJ2-3; TCRdb selects TRBD1, and the lack of DNA leaves this call unchecked. CDR1 and CDR2 (germline): MNHNY, SVGAGI (reference sequence). The CDR3 runs 15 residues. Here the CDR3 reads CASAKRGSDTDTQYF.

This clonotype is deemed medium-sized by its frequency. V gene TRBV7-2 combines with J gene TRBJ2-1. This CDR3 is built from 14 residues. Germline V lookup: CDR1 SGHTA, CDR2 FQGNSA. CDR3 in amino acids: CASSPRQTYNEQFF.

This clonotype counts as large by frequency. The rearrangement joins TRBV5-6 to TRBJ2-1; TCRdb proposes TRBD2, but this gene call is untestable without DNA. Germline V gives CDR1 SGHDT, CDR2 YYEEEE. This CDR3 comprises 19 residues. The CDR3 sequence: CASSLLRTSGRGGRNEQFF. Filled out from reference TRBV5-6 and TRBJ2-1, the complete variable domain reads DAGVTQSPTHLIKTRGQQVTLRCSPKSGHDTVSWYQQALGQGPQFIFQYYEEEERQRGNFPDRFSGHQFPNYSSELNVNALLLGDSALYLCASSLLRTSGRGGRNEQFFGPGTRLTVL.

Measured by frequency, this clonotype is medium-sized. The V and J genes are TRBV7-9 and TRBJ2-1; the D call of TRBD2 rests on TCRdb alone, since no DNA is present to check it. CDR3 length equals 18 residues. CDR1 SEHNR and CDR2 FQNEAQ come from the germline V gene (reference sequence). CDR3 loop: CASSLGGTSGSVYNEQFF.

This clonotype shows up as medium-sized by frequency. J is TRBJ2-1 and V is TRBV18; TCRdb gives TRBD2 as the D gene, but with no DNA this cannot be confirmed. CDR3 size: 15 residues. The germline CDR1 and CDR2 sequences are KGHSH and LQKENI. The CDR3 protein is CASSPLGTSDNEQFF.

In terms of frequency, this clonotype is hyperexpanded. The rearrangement joins TRBV9 to TRBJ2-1; TCRdb names TRBD2, which stays unverified in the absence of DNA. CDR3 length: 16 amino acids. CDR1 is SGDLS and CDR2 is YYNGEE in the germline V gene. The CDR3 loop reads CASSSRTSGTKNEQFF.

This clonotype counts as medium-sized by frequency. V is TRBV11-1 and J is TRBJ2-3; TCRdb gives TRBD2 as the D gene, but with no DNA this cannot be confirmed. CDR3 size: 17 residues. Germline CDR1 reads SGHAT; CDR2 reads FQDESV (reference sequence). CDR3 protein: CASSLRTSGVSTDTQYF.

Its frequency marks this clonotype as medium-sized. The chain joins TRBV11-2 to TRBJ1-5. The CDR3 runs to 14 residues. The germline V gene has CDR1 SGHAT and CDR2 FQNNGV. CDR3 amino acids: CASSLSGPNQPQHF. Using reference TRBV11-2 and TRBJ1-5 for the parts outside the CDR3, the full variable domain is EAGVAQSPRYKIIEKRQSVAFWCNPISGHATLYWYQQILGQGPKLLIQFQNNGVVDDSQLPKDRFSAERLKGVDSTLKIQPAKLEDSAVYLCASSLSGPNQPQHFGDGTRLSIL.

In terms of frequency, this clonotype is medium-sized. The CDR3: CASSFSQGYEKLFF. V usage is TRBV7-2 and J usage is TRBJ1-4; TCRdb designates TRBD1, a call that cannot be tested without DNA. The CDR3 is 14 residues long. Germline CDR1 is SGHTA and CDR2 is FQGNSA.

This clonotype registers medium-sized (0.01 to 0.1%) by frequency. This chain connects TRBV6-1 to TRBJ1-2; TCRdb's D gene call, TRBD1, goes unchecked for lack of DNA. This CDR3 is built from 13 residues. CDR1 MNHNS and CDR2 SASEGT come from the germline V gene. The CDR3 sequence: CASKKGQIYGYTF.

By frequency, this clonotype is medium-sized. V and J are TRBV14 and TRBJ2-7; the D gene TCRdb calls, TRBD2, cannot be checked with no DNA. Germline lookup yields CDR1 SGHDN and CDR2 FVKESK. CDR3 length: 14 amino acids. The CDR3 spells CASSREVGSYEQYF.

The genes are TRBV12-3 or TRBV12-4 and TRBJ1-2. CDR3 length: 14 amino acids. CDR3 in amino acids: CASSLAVQNYGYTF.

In terms of frequency, this clonotype is medium-sized. V and J are TRBV6-5 and TRBJ1-4; TCRdb outputs TRBD1, but without DNA this stays unchecked. Germline V gene lookup returns CDR1 MNHEY and CDR2 SVGAGI. The CDR3 has 19 amino acids. CDR3 region: CASRSEGQGKSRANEKLFF.

This clonotype is identified as medium-sized from frequency. The J gene is TRBJ2-7, the V gene TRBV5-1; with no DNA, the TCRdb D assignment of TRBD1 cannot be verified. The length of the CDR3 is 15 residues. In germline, CDR1 is SGHRS, CDR2 YFSETQ. The CDR3 reads CASSPGTGQPYEQYF.

Measured by frequency, this clonotype is medium-sized. The V call is TRBV11-2, the J call TRBJ2-7. This CDR3 comprises 14 residues. CDR1 and CDR2 (germline): SGHAT, FQNNGV. CDR3 loop: CASSLGTGSYEQYF.

This clonotype ranks as medium-sized in terms of frequency. The chain combines TRBV4-2 with TRBJ2-7; TCRdb's D call, TRBD2, is unchecked because there is no DNA. Germline V gene lookup returns CDR1 LGHNA and CDR2 YNFKEQ. The CDR3 contains 14 residues. CDR3 region: CASSQGSSAREQYF.

This clonotype is labeled medium-sized based on frequency. V is TRBV5-1 and J is TRBJ1-1; TCRdb indicates TRBD1, and absent DNA this call remains unverified. This CDR3 is built from 13 residues. The germline gives CDR1 SGHRS, CDR2 YFSETQ. CDR3 sequence: CASSAQGVTEAFF.

According to its frequency, this clonotype is medium-sized. The V gene is TRBV11-3, the J gene TRBJ1-2; checking the TCRdb D call of TRBD1 is not possible without DNA. This CDR3 has 14 amino acids. Looked up from germline, CDR1 is SGHNT and CDR2 is YENEEA. The CDR3 sequence: CASSLDRVNYGYTF.

This clonotype is large (0.1 to 1%) by frequency. The chain uses TRBV6-2 or TRBV6-3 and TRBJ2-7; TCRdb's assignment of TRBD2 cannot be checked, as there is no DNA. CDR1 and CDR2 from the germline V gene are MNHEY and SVGEGT. This CDR3 spans 15 amino acids. The CDR3 sequence: CASSYRIAGPYEQYF.